The rows below give T cell receptor beta chains drawn from one sample of a study of blood T cell repertoires in COVID-19. The protocol was immunoSEQ multiplex PCR, while the TCRdb copy is restricted to in-frame clones and leaves out a portion. Of around 250,000 clones in the sample, around 84% were seen once. Sequencing input: peripheral blood. These receptors all come from a woman under 30 with acute or convalescent COVID-19. Both conserved end residues are part of each CDR3. D genes are given only for firm matches. Only some rows state a clone size, as once, few, many or a class for expanded clones.

clone size	V gene	CDR3 length	D gene	J gene	CDR3 DNA	CDR3 protein
-	TRBV18	15	TRBD2	TRBJ2-3	TGTGCCAGCTCCCTTGCGGGAGGTAGGGCAGATACGCAGTATTTT	CASSLAGGRADTQYF
many	TRBV5-6	17	TRBD2	TRBJ2-2	TGTGCCAGCAGCCAACTTAGCGGGAGGGTTAGTGCCGGGGAGCTGTTTTTT	CASSQLSGRVSAGELFF
-	TRBV24-1	15	-	TRBJ2-2	TGTGCCACCAGTGATTTGAGGGGGAACACCGGGGAGCTGTTTTTT	CATSDLRGNTGELFF
once	TRBV10-3	14	TRBD1	TRBJ1-2	TGTGCCATCAGTGAACTGGGACAGGGGGATGGCTACACCTTC	CAISELGQGDGYTF
-	TRBV28	14	TRBD1	TRBJ1-2	TGTGCCAGCATCTTGAGACAGGGCTACTATGGCTACACCTTC	CASILRQGYYGYTF
-	TRBV30	15	-	TRBJ1-2	TGTGCCTGGAGGGGGCTAGACCACGGATCCTATGGCTACACCTTC	CAWRGLDHGSYGYTF
-	TRBV19	13	-	TRBJ2-3	TGTGCCAGTAATGTGGCGGGCACAGATACGCAGTATTTT	CASNVAGTDTQYF
-	TRBV7-9	13	-	TRBJ1-2	TGTGCCAGCAGCCCGTTTAGCGGTTATGGCTACACCTTC	CASSPFSGYGYTF
-	TRBV30	14	TRBD1	TRBJ1-3	TGTGCCTGGACGAAGGGGGCTCGTGGAAACACCATATATTTT	CAWTKGARGNTIYF
-	TRBV19	16	-	TRBJ1-6	TGTGCCAGTAGGACCATCGAGGGCACGATAAATTCACCCCTCCACTTT	CASRTIEGTINSPLHF
-	TRBV11-2	17	-	TRBJ1-1	TGTGCCAGCAGCTTAGATAGGCTGGGGGCCCGGGGCGGTGAAGCTTTCTTT	CASSLDRLGARGGEAFF
once	TRBV5-8	16	-	TRBJ1-6	TGTGCCAGCAGCTTCCCGCAGGCCAATGTGAATTCACCCCTCCACTTT	CASSFPQANVNSPLHF
-	TRBV25-1	14	TRBD1	TRBJ1-4	TGTGCCAGCAGTGGGGACAGGGCTAATGAAAAACTGTTTTTT	CASSGDRANEKLFF
-	TRBV6-4	16	-	TRBJ2-1	TGTGCCAGCAGTGACTCCGCGAGGAGCTCCTACAATGAGCAGTTCTTC	CASSDSARSSYNEQFF
-	TRBV18	15	-	TRBJ1-3	TGTGCCAGCTCACCAACAGGAAACTCTGGAAACACCATATATTTT	CASSPTGNSGNTIYF